This T cell receptor (beta chain) derives from a study of Ad26.COV2.S vaccination and SARS-CoV-2 variants. Study in general: The donor belonged to the COV1001 Ad26.COV2.S trial arm.

Trimming took 6 bases from V and 4 from J, leaving 13 bases between them. Germline values: CDR1 SNHLY, CDR2 FYNNEI. The CDR3 loop spans 13 amino acids. Sequencing was performed with immunoSEQ multiplex PCR; in TCRdb, only in-frame clones are kept and a portion is missing. The table lists approximately 480,000 clones, around 90% of them singletons, with about 13% in the top ten. Treatment noted: about 20 received Ad26.COV2.S at low or high dose, single or two shots; 5 received placebo; per-sample allocation not given. Samples were taken on day 63 after the first vaccine or placebo injection. Source: peripheral blood, taken in a trial of Ad26.COV2.S vaccine versus placebo. This rearrangement joins TRBV2 to TRBJ2-7; TRBD1 or TRBD2 may be the D gene (7 bases each). The receptor was derived from a person aged 18-60 years who received the Ad26.COV2.S COVID-19 vaccine or a placebo. The DNA for the CDR3 is TGTGCCAGCAGGGCAGGGGGGGGTTACGAGCAGTACTTC. It is translated as CASRAGGGYEQYF.